This T cell receptor beta chain is from a study of shared clonotypes between healthy human individuals (dated by TCRdb to between 2020 and 2021). With regard to the full study: A couple of women and three men aged 18 to 49 years were included in the cohort. The study deeply sequenced blood TCR repertoires of five healthy adults to estimate repertoire size and the extent of clonotype sharing between individuals. Different laboratories and diverse techniques were used to prepare libraries and sequence TCR repertoires, to increase sequencing depth and limit assay-specific biases. Per donor, leukapheresis produced somewhere between about 0.8 and 9.5 billion PBMCs. Findings and caveats that apply to the study as a whole: Only blood was sampled, and tissue TCR repertoires likely differ from those in blood. Pairwise subsampling indicated that sequencing depth was expected to affect the degree of clonotype sharing among donors. The small number of donors limited the genetic and exposure-history diversity represented.

Donors were healthy HIV-negative adults with no recently reported acute infections or vaccinations. Every donor was a Caucasian adult residing in Nashville, Tennessee, USA. In the unsorted samples, approximately 85 million PBMCs were counted, and genomic DNA was extracted using the QIAamp DNA Blood Mini kit. Blood was collected by leukapheresis, and PBMCs were isolated by Ficoll-Histopaque density gradient centrifugation and then cryopreserved in liquid nitrogen vapor phase. Comment on this clone: Its binding antigen is unknown. Per-nucleotide qualities are absent, and no much larger clonotype sits a single base away. Other DNA sequences from this sample encode an identical CDR3 as well.

Trimming takes 5 bases off V and 4 bases off J; junction bases not matched to a gene: 3. The germline V gene yields SGHVS for CDR1 and FQNEAQ for CDR2. The cysteine opens and the phenylalanine closes a CDR3 of 16 amino acids. The read is trimmed to its CDR3 DNA, 48 bases read in frame from base 1. TCR CDR3 regions were amplified from genomic DNA by multiplex PCR using the deep immunoSEQ assay. For each cell subset, the extracted genomic DNA was distributed evenly across all wells of several immunoSEQ 96-well plates, and each plate served as one replicate. Each replicate PCR for unsorted PBMC received about 0.3 ug genomic DNA, equal to 25,000 to 30,000 T cell genomes. Ten immunoSEQ deep assay plates were used to sequence unsorted PBMC genomic DNA. Purified libraries were measured with a Qubit 3.0 fluorometer, size-checked on a Bioanalyzer 2100, and measured again with the KAPA Library Quantification kit. Each immunoSEQ 96-well plate was sequenced on its own single-read 150-cycle Illumina NextSeq 550 flow cell. On the authors' methods: Because only junctional sequences without quality scores were contained in the immunoSEQ output, filtering matching that applied to full-length reads could not be performed. To assign V/J genes and CDR3, sequences were annotated against IMGT germline references using PyIR, a Python wrapper for IgBLAST v1.9. Reads with weak V/J assignments (E-value above 1e-6), missing CDR3, stop codons, out-of-frame junctions, or ambiguous translated residues were removed. A V3J clonotype was defined by an identical inferred V gene, J gene, and CDR3 amino acid sequence. Percentage overlap between repertoires was computed as shared unique clonotypes divided by the size of the smaller repertoire. Richness of each repertoire was evaluated using RTK rarefaction, the Chao1 estimator, and Recon v2.1 estimates of unobserved clonotypes. TCRdb limited this immuneACCESS table to in-frame rearrangements with V and J called. A share of clones is missing; checked studies link under half to unresolved V genes, and the rest is unexplained. The DNA gave D and trimming, while V, J and clone size come from that table. The sample table holds about 470,000 clones, of which roughly 83% were seen once. Around 14% of the sample goes to the ten largest clones.

The sequence joins TRBV7-8 to TRBJ2-2, and TRBD2 aligns with 14 junction nucleotides. The sequence came from a woman aged 35 to 49 in good health. Some clones in this sample may be carry-over from other donors' samples. The sequenced sample was PBMCs. The CDR3 region has the sequence CASSPGLAGGTGELFF. The nucleotides are TGTGCCAGCAGCCCTGGACTAGCGGGAGGCACCGGGGAGCTGTTTTTT.